The clone carrying this T cell receptor (beta chain) was found a few times. Its antigen is unidentified. This record comes from a study of T cell responses to AZD1222 COVID-19 vaccine. Study-level points and caveats: Distributed over spike, vaccine-associated CD4 TCRs predominated at 160-218 and 743-854.

CDR3 length equals 13 residues. Germline CDR1 KGHSH, CDR2 LQKENI. V was pared by 8 bases and J by 0 bases, with 3 bases of the junction left unmatched. The assay was immunoSEQ multiplex PCR, and TCRdb's table has in-frame clones only and misses some. The sample yields 65,000 to 85,000 clones, approximately 84% seen once. This clonotype originated in an adult in good health. The sample here was peripheral blood, taken on day 0 of AZD1222 vaccination. The gene calls are TRBV18 and TRBJ1-1; 7 bases are a match to TRBD1. The CDR3 DNA reads TGTGCCAGCCGGGACAGTATGAACACTGAAGCTTTCTTT. Translating it yields CASRDSMNTEAFF.